Presented here are 12 T cell receptor beta chains from one specimen sequenced in a study of technical replicates of blood from a handful of donors. The protocol was immunoSEQ multiplex PCR, while the TCRdb copy is restricted to in-frame clones and leaves out a portion. The repertoire holds 65,000 to 95,000 clones, with 75% to 95% as singletons. Source material: T cells isolated from PBMCs. These TCRs come from a human donor in good health.

V gene TRBV11-2 combines with J gene TRBJ2-1; D gene ambiguous. In germline, CDR1 is SGHAT, CDR2 FQNNGV. This CDR3 is 14 amino acids long. V was cut by 5 bases and J by 1 base, with 9 bases left in between. The CDR3 bases are TGTGCCAGCAGCACTATAGTATCCTACAATGAGCAGTTCTTC. Its protein is CASSTIVSYNEQFF.

V and J are TRBV20-1 and TRBJ1-2; D call uncertain. The CDR3 length is 11 residues. The germline V and J ends were trimmed by 5 bases and 3 bases, with 7 bases remaining between them. Germline V gene sequence: CDR1 DFQATT, CDR2 SNEGSKA (reference sequence). Here the CDR3 reads CSAPEDYGYTF. Here the CDR3 DNA reads TGCAGTGCTCCTGAGGACTATGGCTACACCTTC.

This clone was counted once. The CDR3: CASSLTGRYGYTF. The CDR3 bases are TGTGCCAGCAGTTTGACAGGGAGGTATGGCTACACCTTC. This chain links TRBV27 with TRBJ1-2; 7 bases fit TRBD1. In germline, CDR1 is MNHEY, CDR2 SMNVEV (reference sequence). The CDR3 covers 13 residues. Trimming cost V 3 bases and J 5 bases; bases outside gene matches: 3.

The genes are TRBV18 and TRBJ2-3, with TRBD1 matching over 7 bases. The V and J ends lost 2 bases and 5 bases, in that order; junction bases with no gene match: 7. The germline V gene has CDR1 KGHSH and CDR2 LQKENI. CDR3 length equals 15 residues. The CDR3 loop reads CASSPRGGAVDTQYF. The CDR3 DNA reads as TGTGCCAGCTCACCAAGAGGGGGCGCGGTAGATACGCAGTATTTT.

This chain links TRBV11-3 with TRBJ2-2; D uncertain. From germline, CDR1 is SGHNT and CDR2 YENEEA. Deletions cut 6 bases from V and 8 bases from J, with 10 bases between. The CDR3 covers 12 residues. The CDR3 protein is CASSYILGELFF. CDR3 nucleotide sequence: TGTGCCAGCAGTTATATTCTTGGGGAGCTGTTTTTT. Filled out from reference TRBV11-3 and TRBJ2-2, the complete variable domain reads EAGVVQSPRYKIIEKKQPVAFWCNPISGHNTLYWYLQNLGQGPELLIRYENEEAVDDSQLPKDRFSAERLKGVDSTLKIQPAELGDSAVYLCASSYILGELFFGEGSRLTVL.

The chain uses TRBV28 and TRBJ2-7; maybe TRBD2 (5 bases). This CDR3 is built from 15 residues. V shed 7 bases and J shed 2 bases, with 18 bases lying between them. Germline assignment: CDR1 MDHEN and CDR2 SYDVKM. CDR3 loop: CASTQPGSQTYEQYF. Written as DNA, the CDR3 is TGTGCCAGCACGCAACCGGGATCCCAAACCTACGAGCAGTACTTC.

This rearrangement joins TRBV15 to TRBJ2-7; TRBD2 agrees at 7 bases. This CDR3 spans 17 amino acids. The germline V gene encodes CDR1 LNHNV and CDR2 YYDKDF (reference sequence). J gave up 3 bases and V 8 bases, and 19 bases lay outside the gene matches. The DNA for the CDR3 is TGTGCCACCCTGCAGACCGGAAAGCGGGATACTAGCTACGAGCAGTACTTC. Amino acids: CATLQTGKRDTSYEQYF.

The V gene is TRBV6-5, the J gene TRBJ1-3; TRBD1 matches 8 bases. This CDR3 region has 15 residues. V gave up 6 bases and J gave up 0 bases; unmatched junction bases: 4. Germline V gene lookup returns CDR1 MNHEY and CDR2 SVGAGI. In DNA form, the CDR3 reads TGTGCCAGCAGACAAGGACAGGGCTCTGGAAACACCATATATTTT. Amino acid sequence: CASRQGQGSGNTIYF.

This chain links TRBV6-5 with TRBJ1-5, with a possible D match to TRBD1 (6 bases). Germline V gene lookup returns CDR1 MNHEY and CDR2 SVGAGI. Trimming removed 6 bases from V and 4 bases from J, with 13 bases in between. This CDR3 spans 14 amino acids. The CDR3 spells CASRLGGGNQPQHF. CDR3 sequence (DNA): TGTGCCAGCAGATTAGGGGGTGGGAATCAGCCCCAGCATTTT.

The chain is built from TRBV19 and TRBJ2-7; TRBD1 aligns across 10 bases. The germline V gene has CDR1 LNHDA and CDR2 SQIVND (reference sequence). This CDR3 region has 17 residues. The junction had 12 bases not matched to a gene; V was cut back by 3 bases and J by 4 bases. As DNA, the CDR3 is TGTGCCAGTAGTATGGGGCACCGGGACAGGGGTTTTTACGAGCAGTACTTC. As protein: CASSMGHRDRGFYEQYF.

The chain couples TRBV2 to TRBJ1-6; no reliable D call. CDR1 is SNHLY and CDR2 is FYNNEI in the germline V gene. The V gene lost 6 bases and the J gene lost 6 bases, with 9 bases spanning the gap. The CDR3 runs 13 residues. CDR3 in amino acids: CASRQQSNSPLHF. As DNA, the CDR3 is TGTGCCAGCAGGCAACAGTCTAATTCACCCCTCCACTTT.

The chain employs TRBV10-2 and TRBJ2-7; a weak D match, TRBD1 (5 bases). Germline V gene sequence: CDR1 WSHSY, CDR2 SAAADI. The CDR3 sequence is 13 residues long. V dropped 3 bases and J dropped 2 bases, with 8 bases sitting between them. The CDR3 DNA reads TGCGCCAGCAGTGAAGCAGGGCCCTACGAGCAGTACTTC. It specifies CASSEAGPYEQYF.